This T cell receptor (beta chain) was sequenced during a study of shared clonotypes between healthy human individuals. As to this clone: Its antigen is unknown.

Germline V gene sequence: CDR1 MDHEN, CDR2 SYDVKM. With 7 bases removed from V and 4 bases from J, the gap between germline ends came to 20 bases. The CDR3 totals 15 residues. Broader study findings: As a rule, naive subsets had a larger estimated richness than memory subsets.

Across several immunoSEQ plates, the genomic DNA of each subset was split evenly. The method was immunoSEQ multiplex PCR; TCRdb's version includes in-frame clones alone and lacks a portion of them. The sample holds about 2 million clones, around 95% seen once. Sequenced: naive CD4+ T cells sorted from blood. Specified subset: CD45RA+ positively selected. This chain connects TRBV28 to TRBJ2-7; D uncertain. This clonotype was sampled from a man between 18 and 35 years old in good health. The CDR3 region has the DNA TGTGCCAGCAAGAGGTCCGGGCTGGGCGGATACGAGCAGTACTTC. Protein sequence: CASKRSGLGGYEQYF.